This entry features one T cell receptor (beta chain) sequence. This sample is drawn from a study of CD8 T cells in Susac syndrome. cDNA came from approximately 0.5 to 1 ug RNA primed by random hexamers. An immunoSEQ multiplex PCR amplified TCR beta CDR3 over 54 Vbeta and 13 Jbeta. TCRdb analysed the immunoSEQ multiplex PCR reads with MiXCR anew, one entry per CDR3 protein. The sample includes 130,000 to 150,000 distinct CDR3 sequences, around 94% of them seen just once. CD8+ and CD4+ T cells circulating in blood were sequenced for TCR beta. TEMRA cells were FACS-enriched, and CD8+ and CD4+ T cells were isolated negatively. The CDR3 spans 15 residues. Germline CDR1 and CDR2: SGHTA and FQGNSA. The V end was cut by 5 bases, the J end by 6 bases, with 17 bases between.

The J gene is TRBJ1-5, the V gene TRBV7-2, with D unresolved. The sequence was obtained from a human donor in good health. The sequenced sample consisted of CD8+ T cells from PBMCs. CDR3 nucleotides: TGTGCCAGCAGCCCACCCCTGAGGGCAGGTCAGCCCCAGCATTTT. Translated: CASSPPLRAGQPQHF.